This T cell receptor (beta chain) was identified during a study of blood T cell repertoires in COVID-19. At the level of the study: Material from acute and convalescent COVID-19 was sourced from the United States, Italy and Spain. PBMCs, B-cell-depleted T cells, or T cells provided the cDNA or gDNA that made up the material.

Original processing methods: Reference gene primers were amplified, and this amplification served to estimate nucleated cell counts. Data came from immunoSEQ multiplex PCR; TCRdb stores just in-frame clones and leaves some out. Clonal size and the V and J genes are those of that table, whereas D and trimming came from the DNA. The sample yields roughly 70,000 clones, about four fifths seen once. Deletions cut 2 bases from V and 0 bases from J, with 11 bases between. There are 16 residues in the CDR3. Per germline, CDR1 SGDLS and CDR2 YYNGEE. This chain links TRBV9 with TRBJ2-2, with D maybe TRBD2 (5 bases). The clonotype originates from a man in his 70s who had recovered from COVID-19. Sequences were obtained from peripheral blood. The CDR3 DNA is TGTGCCAGCAGCGTCCGGGGAGTCGCGAACACCGGGGAGCTGTTTTTT. This codes for CASSVRGVANTGELFF. Variable domain in full (rest from reference TRBV9 and TRBJ2-2): DSGVTQTPKHLITATGQRVTLRCSPRSGDLSVYWYQQSLDQGLQFLIQYYNGEERAKGNILERFSAQQFPDLHSELNLSSLELGDSALYFCASSVRGVANTGELFFGEGSRLTVL.